A single sample gave rise to the 23 T cell receptor beta chains below, sequenced in a study of T-cell memory formation after mild COVID-19. MiXCR, run by TCRdb on the 5' RACE reads, gives a single entry per CDR3 protein. The table records just over 400,000 distinct CDR3 sequences, less than 25% of them present only once. The sequenced material came from PBMCs or a T cell subset sorted from them (not recorded which). These receptors were taken from an adult woman who had mild COVID-19 (a few samples of this study predate the infection). Cell type and time point are not known.

This CDR3 reads CASSLYSGFSGSYNEQFF. The CDR3 DNA reads as TGCGCCAGCAGCTTGTATTCAGGGTTTAGCGGGTCCTACAATGAGCAGTTCTTC. This chain joins TRBV5-1 and TRBJ2-1; 7 nucleotides align to TRBD2. Germline trimming cut 1 base from V and 1 base from J; bases unmatched to any gene: 11. CDR1 is SGHRS, CDR2 YFSETQ, per germline. The CDR3 loop spans 18 amino acids.

This chain links TRBV10-3 with TRBJ2-2; D may match TRBD1 or TRBD2 (5 bases each). The CDR3 covers 14 residues. Germline V gene sequence: CDR1 ENHRY, CDR2 SYGVKD. Trimming stripped 4 bases from V and 7 bases from J, with 13 bases between. The CDR3 protein is CAISVEGSSGELFF. The CDR3 DNA follows: TGTGCCATCAGTGTTGAGGGGAGCAGCGGGGAGCTGTTTTTT.

This clonotype was found a few times. The rearrangement uses TRBV28 and TRBJ2-2, with a tentative D call TRBD1 (5 bases). Germline V gene lookup returns CDR1 MDHEN and CDR2 SYDVKM. Trimming left V 6 bases short and J 1 base short, with 9 bases between. The CDR3 spans 14 residues. CDR3 nucleotides: TGTGCCAGCAGAACAACAGGGAACACCGGGGAGCTGTTTTTT. Protein sequence: CASRTTGNTGELFF.

V usage is TRBV18 and J usage is TRBJ2-5; TRBD2 matches 13 bases. After removal of 3 bases from V and 5 bases from J, the junction contained 9 bases not matched to a gene. Germline V gene sequence: CDR1 KGHSH, CDR2 LQKENI. The CDR3 covers 17 residues. The CDR3 sequence: CASSPQRTSGSRETQYF. The CDR3 DNA sequence: TGTGCCAGCTCACCCCAACGGACTAGCGGGAGTAGGGAGACCCAGTACTTC.

This clonotype was seen only once. V and J are TRBV20-1 and TRBJ2-7; no reliable D call. The germline V gene has CDR1 DFQATT and CDR2 SNEGSKA (reference sequence). V shed 6 bases and J shed 0 bases, with 12 bases lying between them. The CDR3 is 13 amino acids. CDR3: CSAQVSNSYEQYF. CDR3 DNA sequence: TGCAGTGCCCAGGTCTCTAACTCCTACGAGCAGTACTTC.

This clonotype has a handful of counts. This rearrangement joins TRBV15 to TRBJ1-5, with D possibly TRBD1 on 5 matching bases. Germline-derived CDR1 and CDR2 are LNHNV and YYDKDF (reference sequence). CDR3 length: 15 amino acids. CDR3 sequence reads: CASSLGHERNQPQHF. In nucleotides, the CDR3 is TGTGCTTCTAGCCTCGGACATGAAAGGAATCAGCCCCAGCATTTT.

The chain links TRBV6-4 to TRBJ2-4, with D possibly matching TRBD2 (7 bases). The V gene's germline CDR1 is MRHNA and CDR2 SNTAGT. V was shortened by 8 bases and J by 1 base, with 21 bases between the two germline ends. This CDR3 contains 17 residues. This CDR3 reads CASVSGKSGGAKNIQYF. The CDR3 DNA is TGTGCCAGCGTAAGCGGGAAGTCGGGGGGCGCCAAAAACATTCAGTACTTC.

V gene TRBV18 combines with J gene TRBJ1-2; 11 bases are shared with TRBD1. The V segment lost 3 bases and the J segment 6 bases; nucleotides outside the gene matches: 3. From germline, CDR1 is KGHSH and CDR2 LQKENI. The CDR3 is 14 residues long. The CDR3 is CASSPGTGGNGYTF. As DNA, the CDR3 is TGTGCCAGCTCACCCGGGACAGGGGGAAATGGCTACACCTTC.

This clonotype was seen more than once but under ten times. The rearrangement joins TRBV7-2 to TRBJ2-7, with 13 positions matching TRBD2. The CDR3 spans 15 residues. The junction had 4 bases not matched to a gene; V was cut back by 3 bases and J by 5 bases. Germline V gives CDR1 SGHTA, CDR2 FQGNSA. CDR3 coding DNA: TGTGCCAGCAGCTTCTCGACTAGCGGGAGGAACGAGCAGTACTTC. It yields the protein CASSFSTSGRNEQYF.

The chain employs TRBV6-2 or TRBV6-3 and TRBJ2-1; unclear D gene. This CDR3 comprises 14 residues. Between the trimmed V and J ends, which lost 0 bases and 4 bases, there was a span of 7 bases. Germline CDR1 reads MNHEY; CDR2 reads SVGEGT. The CDR3 sequence: CASSYSMGYNEQFF. CDR3 sequence (DNA): TGTGCCAGCAGTTACTCGATGGGTTACAATGAGCAGTTCTTC.

In its sample, this clonotype was seen a few times. The rearrangement uses TRBV5-5 and TRBJ2-2, with TRBD2 matching 14 bases. This CDR3 is built from 16 residues. V lost 4 bases to trimming and J lost 9 bases; unmatched junction nucleotides: 8. Germline assignment: CDR1 SGHKS and CDR2 YYEKEE (reference sequence). The CDR3: CASSPTGTSGSRELFF. The CDR3 coding sequence is TGTGCCAGCAGCCCGACTGGGACTAGCGGGAGCCGGGAGCTGTTTTTT.

The table lists this clonotype with a few counts. The rearrangement uses TRBV5-5 and TRBJ1-5, with D possibly being TRBD1 (5 bases). V was clipped by 3 bases and J by 5 bases, with 18 bases between them. CDR1 is SGHKS and CDR2 is YYEKEE in the germline V gene (reference sequence). The length of the CDR3 is 16 residues. This CDR3 is CASSSAVGPGDQPQHF. The CDR3, as DNA: TGTGCCAGCAGCTCCGCGGTGGGCCCGGGGGATCAGCCCCAGCATTTT. The full variable domain, rest sourced from reference TRBV5-5 and TRBJ1-5, is DAGVTQSPTHLIKTRGQQVTLRCSPISGHKSVSWYQQVLGQGPQFIFQYYEKEERGRGNFPDRFSARQFPNYSSELNVNALLLGDSALYLCASSSAVGPGDQPQHFGDGTRLSIL.

This chain connects TRBV5-1 to TRBJ2-7; TRBD1 matches at 7 bases. The junction had 7 bases not matched to a gene; V was cut back by 5 bases and J by 5 bases. This CDR3 region has 13 residues. Germline values: CDR1 SGHRS, CDR2 YFSETQ. Here the CDR3 reads CASRTTGINEQYF. CDR3 nucleotides: TGCGCCAGCAGGACGACAGGGATAAACGAGCAGTACTTC.

This clonotype has a handful of counts. This chain uses TRBV11-3 with TRBJ2-1; 7 nucleotides match TRBD1. This CDR3 has 15 amino acids. Per the germline V gene, CDR1 is SGHNT and CDR2 is YENEEA. V gave up 4 bases and J gave up 1 base; unmatched junction bases: 4. The CDR3 loop is CASSWGTESYNEQFF. CDR3 DNA: TGTGCCAGCAGCTGGGGGACAGAGTCCTACAATGAGCAGTTCTTC.

This clonotype was observed a few times. The chain links TRBV29-1 to TRBJ2-6, with 10 positions matching TRBD1. CDR3 size: 19 residues. V trimming: 5 bases; J trimming: 0 bases; junction bases outside the gene matches: 13. Germline V gives CDR1 SQVTM, CDR2 ANQGSEA. CDR3 sequence reads: CSVSGDRGIGASGANVLTF. The DNA of the CDR3 is TGCAGCGTTTCCGGGGACAGGGGAATAGGGGCCTCTGGGGCCAACGTCCTGACTTTC. Full variable domain (remainder filled in from reference TRBV29-1 and TRBJ2-6): SAVISQKPSRDICQRGTSLTIQCQVDSQVTMMFWYRQQPGQSLTLIATANQGSEATYESGFVIDKFPISRPNLTFSTLTVSNMSPEDSSIYLCSVSGDRGIGASGANVLTFGAGSRLTVL.

This chain joins TRBV20-1 and TRBJ2-2, with D perhaps being TRBD1 or TRBD2 (5 bases each). The CDR3 extends over 16 amino acids. The germline V gene encodes CDR1 DFQATT and CDR2 SNEGSKA (reference sequence). V lost 5 bases and J lost 0, with 16 bases in between. The CDR3 coding sequence is TGCAGTGCTCGGGACGTGCATTTTGCGAACACCGGGGAGCTGTTTTTT. Its translation is CSARDVHFANTGELFF.

The V gene is TRBV30, the J gene TRBJ1-2, with 8 bases aligning to TRBD1. The CDR3 has 14 amino acids. J lost 8 bases, V lost 3 bases, and 11 bases had no gene match. Germline CDR1 is GTSNPN and CDR2 is SVGIG (reference sequence). In DNA form, the CDR3 reads TGTGCCTGGAGATCGGGACAGGACCGCATCGGCTACACCTTC. Translation gives CAWRSGQDRIGYTF.

This clonotype was seen more than once but under ten times. The rearrangement joins TRBV29-1 to TRBJ2-7, with D tentatively TRBD1 (5 bases). Germline assignment: CDR1 SQVTM and CDR2 ANQGSEA. V lost 6 bases and J lost 2, with 14 bases in between. The CDR3 spans 13 residues. CDR3 sequence (DNA): TGCAGCGTCCAGATCTCGACAGCCTACGAGCAGTACTTC. It is translated as CSVQISTAYEQYF.

This clonotype was counted a few times. This chain links TRBV10-3 with TRBJ2-7; D unclear. CDR3 size: 13 residues. Trimming shortened V by 3 bases and J by 6 bases, and 12 bases separated the two germline ends. Per germline, CDR1 ENHRY and CDR2 SYGVKD. CDR3 DNA: TGTGCCATCAGTGAACTCGAGACACCCGAGCAGTACTTC. Residues: CAISELETPEQYF.

This clonotype has only a few counts. This rearrangement joins TRBV6-2 or TRBV6-3 to TRBJ2-7, with D possibly being TRBD1 (6 bases). Trimming stripped 5 bases from V and 4 bases from J, with 15 bases between. This CDR3 has 14 amino acids. CDR1 and CDR2 (germline): MNHEY, SVGEGT. The chain's CDR3 is CASSETGPPYEQYF. In DNA, the CDR3 is TGTGCCAGCAGTGAGACAGGACCACCTTACGAGCAGTACTTC.

V is TRBV6-5 and J is TRBJ2-6; weak D call: TRBD1 (5 bases). Germline-derived CDR1 and CDR2 are MNHEY and SVGAGI. Trimming removed 2 bases from V and 1 base from J, with 12 bases in between. CDR3 size: 17 residues. CDR3 sequence (DNA): TGTGCCAGCAGTTACAGCTGGGCAGGGTCTGGGGCCAACGTCCTGACTTTC. Residues: CASSYSWAGSGANVLTF.

This chain connects TRBV7-9 to TRBJ2-5; 8 nucleotides match TRBD2. With 3 bases clipped from V and 5 bases from J, the junction kept 8 bases outside the gene matches. CDR1 and CDR2 (germline): SEHNR, FQNEAQ (reference sequence). The CDR3 is made up of 15 amino acids. The CDR3 loop is CASSFGSGGRETQYF. The CDR3 DNA reads as TGTGCCAGCAGCTTCGGAAGCGGGGGTAGGGAGACCCAGTACTTC.

This chain joins TRBV18 and TRBJ1-3; 7 bases agree with TRBD1. Trimming took 6 bases from V and 4 from J; bases not matched to a gene: 12. CDR3 length: 16 residues. The germline CDR1 and CDR2 sequences are KGHSH and LQKENI. In DNA, the CDR3 is TGTGCCAGCTCTCACGTTCCAGGGGGAATCGGAAACACCATATATTTT. It codes for CASSHVPGGIGNTIYF.